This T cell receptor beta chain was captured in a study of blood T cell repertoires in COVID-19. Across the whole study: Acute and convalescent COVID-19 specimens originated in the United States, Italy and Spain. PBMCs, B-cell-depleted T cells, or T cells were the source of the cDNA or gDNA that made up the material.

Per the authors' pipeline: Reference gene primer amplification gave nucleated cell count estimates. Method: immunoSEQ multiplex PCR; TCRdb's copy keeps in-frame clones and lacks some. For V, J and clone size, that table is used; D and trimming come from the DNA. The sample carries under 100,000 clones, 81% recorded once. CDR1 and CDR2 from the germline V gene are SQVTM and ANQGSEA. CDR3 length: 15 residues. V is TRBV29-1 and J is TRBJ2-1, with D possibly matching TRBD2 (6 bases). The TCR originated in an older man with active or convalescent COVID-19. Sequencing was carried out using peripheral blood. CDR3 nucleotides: TGCACCACCTCGGGGGAATCACCGCTTTACAATGAGCAGTTCTTC. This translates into CTTSGESPLYNEQFF.